This TCR beta chain was found in a study of cytotoxic CD8 clonotypes in ibrutinib-treated CLL. Study context: Partial responders around 24, complete 2; roughly 12 progressed and approximately 15 stayed in remission by median around 68 months.

As to this clone: What it binds is unknown.

Germline loops: CDR1 SGDLS, CDR2 YYNGEE. V was clipped by 0 bases and J by 9 bases, with 16 bases between them. This CDR3 comprises 15 residues. With sequencing, the targeted depth ranged from 1 in 200,000 to 1 in 1 million T cells. Method: immunoSEQ multiplex PCR; TCRdb's copy keeps in-frame clones and lacks some. The data show roughly 250,000 clones, about three quarters seen once. Whole-study findings and limits: Baseline levels were approached again at progression, after clonality had risen at ibrutinib response. Under therapy, public clonotypes either contracted or stayed stable, and they were uncommon.

This sequence was found in a human donor with chronic lymphocytic leukemia. This sequence joins TRBV9 and TRBJ2-1; D possibly corresponds to TRBD1 (6 bases). The sample consisted of PBMCs, taken after 24 months of ibrutinib treatment. The DNA of the CDR3 is TGTGCCAGCAGCGTAGGGACAGCCGCTGTCAGTGAGCAGTTCTTC. Translation gives CASSVGTAAVSEQFF.